Listed here are 25 T cell receptor beta chains from one sample, sequenced in a study of CD8+ T cells in alopecia areata. As to treatment: oral pan-JAK inhibitor, 5-10 mg twice daily. Extracted from the samples, RNA was reverse transcribed into cDNA to serve as the sequencing template. Sequencing used immunoSEQ multiplex PCR; TCRdb keeps in-frame clones, though not all of them. The table has under 350,000 clones, 58% seen once. The sequencing used CD4+ T cells sorted from blood, collected at week 24, from a patient treated with tofacitinib. Receptors were obtained from a human donor with alopecia areata.

The chain employs TRBV5-6 and TRBJ2-7, with D unresolved. The CDR3 consists of 11 residues. V lost 4 bases and J lost 4, with 6 bases in between. The germline CDR1 and CDR2 sequences are SGHDT and YYEEEE. The CDR3 coding sequence is TGTGCCAGCAGCCCGCAGTACGAGCAGTACTTC. Translating it yields CASSPQYEQYF.

The CDR3, as DNA: TGCAGCGTTGGTTCCGTACTGACAGATACGCAGTATTTT. Amino acids: CSVGSVLTDTQYF. This chain uses TRBV29-1 with TRBJ2-3; D gene uncertain. V shed 4 bases and J shed 3 bases, with 11 bases lying between them. This CDR3 region has 13 residues. Germline CDR1 is SQVTM and CDR2 is ANQGSEA.

This CDR3 reads CASSLVFGTDTQYF. The CDR3 bases are TGTGCCAGCAGCTTAGTTTTCGGCACAGATACGCAGTATTTT. The chain has TRBV7-2 and TRBJ2-3; D gene uncertain. The CDR3 contains 14 residues. The germline gives CDR1 SGHTA, CDR2 FQGNSA. The ends were cut back, 1 base at V and 1 base at J, with 6 bases in the middle.

The genes are TRBV4-3 and TRBJ1-6; TRBD1 matches at 8 bases. V lost 3 bases to trimming and J lost 3 bases; unmatched junction nucleotides: 10. The length of the CDR3 is 18 residues. Looked up from germline, CDR1 is LGHNA and CDR2 is YSLEER. This chain's CDR3 is CASSQGLDRAFYNSPLHF. DNA of the CDR3: TGCGCCAGCAGCCAGGGATTGGACAGGGCGTTCTATAATTCACCCCTCCACTTT.

V and J are TRBV25-1 and TRBJ2-3; D not certain. CDR3 length: 12 amino acids. Germline V gene sequence: CDR1 MGHDK, CDR2 SYGVNS. Trimming removed 4 bases at V and 2 bases at J, with 4 bases between. DNA of the CDR3: TGTGCCAGCAGTGGTTTCACAGATACGCAGTATTTT. Its translation: CASSGFTDTQYF.

The chain is built from TRBV18 and TRBJ2-2; the D gene is possibly TRBD1 (5 bases). CDR3 length equals 16 residues. CDR1 KGHSH and CDR2 LQKENI come from the germline V gene. Between the trimmed V and J ends, which lost 2 bases and 2 bases, there was a span of 12 bases. CDR3 DNA sequence: TGTGCCAGCTCACCAGGGCAGGGTGGAAACACCGGGGAGCTGTTTTTT. It specifies CASSPGQGGNTGELFF.

Here the CDR3 reads CASSQDLQGSQYF. DNA of the CDR3: TGTGCCAGCAGCCAAGATCTCCAGGGGAGCCAGTACTTC. V is TRBV4-2 and J is TRBJ2-5; D is perhaps TRBD1 (6 bases). Germline V gives CDR1 LGHNA, CDR2 YNFKEQ. Between the trimmed V and J ends, which lost 0 bases and 10 bases, there was a span of 12 bases. CDR3 length equals 13 residues.

The gene calls are TRBV5-6 and TRBJ2-3; the match to TRBD1 covers 7 bases. The CDR3 is 16 residues long. The junction had 11 bases not matched to a gene; V was cut back by 4 bases and J by 3 bases. Germline lookup yields CDR1 SGHDT and CDR2 YYEEEE. CDR3 DNA sequence: TGTGCCAGCAGCGTCGACAGGGCTAGGTGGACAGATACGCAGTATTTT. This gives the protein CASSVDRARWTDTQYF.

V and J are TRBV5-4 and TRBJ2-3; no firm D call. The CDR3 contains 15 residues. Between the trimmed V and J ends, which lost 1 base and 5 bases, there was a span of 14 bases. The V gene's germline CDR1 is SGHNT and CDR2 YYREEE (reference sequence). CDR3 nucleotides: TGTGCCAGCAGCTTGAACACCTCGCCAGGAGATACGCAGTATTTT. It encodes CASSLNTSPGDTQYF.

The genes are TRBV29-1 and TRBJ2-1, with D uncertain. V shed 0 bases and J shed 10 bases, with 7 bases lying between them. The germline V gene encodes CDR1 SQVTM and CDR2 ANQGSEA. The CDR3 runs 11 residues. CDR3 DNA sequence: TGCAGCGTTGAAGATCCCGGGGAGCAGTTCTTC. Protein: CSVEDPGEQFF.

This clone was seen more than once but under ten times. This chain links TRBV2 with TRBJ2-1; 12 positions match TRBD2. This CDR3 is 14 amino acids long. V dropped 6 bases and J dropped 5; count of bases not matched to a gene: 2. The germline CDR1 and CDR2 sequences are SNHLY and FYNNEI. The CDR3 DNA follows: TGTGCCAGCAGGACTAGCGGGGGCCACAATGAGCAGTTCTTC. Protein sequence: CASRTSGGHNEQFF.

The chain employs TRBV30 and TRBJ1-1; D ambiguous. The germline V gene encodes CDR1 GTSNPN and CDR2 SVGIG (reference sequence). CDR3 size: 13 residues. V shed 3 bases and J shed 1 base, with 9 bases lying between them. The CDR3 reads CAWSGSANTEAFF. CDR3 DNA sequence: TGTGCCTGGAGCGGATCTGCGAACACTGAAGCTTTCTTT.

V and J are TRBV7-2 and TRBJ2-3, with D uncertain. The V end lost 5 bases, the J end lost 3 bases, and 9 bases lay between the germline ends. The CDR3 totals 13 residues. Germline values: CDR1 SGHTA, CDR2 FQGNSA. The CDR3 loop is CASSHPSTDTQYF. CDR3 bases: TGTGCCAGCAGCCATCCGAGTACAGATACGCAGTATTTT.

Here the CDR3 DNA reads TGTGCCAGCAGCGTCGACAGGGGCTCCTACAATGAGCAGTTCTTC. This sequence encodes CASSVDRGSYNEQFF. The rearrangement uses TRBV5-4 and TRBJ2-1, with 8 positions matching TRBD1. This CDR3 has 15 residues. V lost 4 bases and J lost 0; bases outside the gene matches: 3. CDR1 is SGHNT, CDR2 YYREEE, per germline (reference sequence).

This clone was seen only a few times. The genes are TRBV5-5 and TRBJ1-2; 9 bases align to TRBD1. The CDR3 contains 14 residues. Germline CDR1 and CDR2: SGHKS and YYEKEE (reference sequence). V trimming: 0 bases; J trimming: 4 bases; junction bases outside the gene matches: 1. CDR3 amino acids: CASSLVQGAYGYTF. CDR3 DNA: TGTGCCAGCAGCTTGGTACAGGGGGCCTATGGCTACACCTTC.

This sequence joins TRBV5-1 and TRBJ1-5; tentative D call: TRBD1 (5 bases). Trimming took 1 base from V and 5 from J, leaving 19 bases between them. This CDR3 is 17 amino acids long. CDR1 is SGHRS and CDR2 is YFSETQ in the germline V gene. CDR3 sequence reads: CASSLRPQGQGDQPQHF. The CDR3 coding sequence is TGCGCCAGCAGCTTGCGCCCCCAAGGGCAGGGCGATCAGCCCCAGCATTTT.

DNA for the CDR3: TGCAGCGTTGAAGATCAAGCGGGGAACACTGAAGCTTTCTTT. It is translated as CSVEDQAGNTEAFF. The rearrangement uses TRBV29-1 and TRBJ1-1; D unresolved. The CDR3 is 14 residues long. The V gene's germline CDR1 is SQVTM and CDR2 ANQGSEA. Trimming pared 0 bases from V and 1 base from J, leaving 9 bases between. The full variable domain, its missing parts supplied by reference TRBV29-1 and TRBJ1-1, is SAVISQKPSRDICQRGTSLTIQCQVDSQVTMMFWYRQQPGQSLTLIATANQGSEATYESGFVIDKFPISRPNLTFSTLTVSNMSPEDSSIYLCSVEDQAGNTEAFFGQGTRLTVV.

The V and J genes are TRBV11-2 and TRBJ1-2, with 9 bases matching TRBD1. The junction had 18 bases not matched to a gene; V was cut back by 5 bases and J by 8 bases. This CDR3 comprises 17 residues. Germline values: CDR1 SGHAT, CDR2 FQNNGV. DNA of the CDR3: TGTGCCAGCAGCCACCCCCCCGGGACAGGGCCGGCTCCGGGCTACACCTTC. The encoded protein is CASSHPPGTGPAPGYTF.

The chain couples TRBV6-1 to TRBJ1-5, with TRBD1 identical over 8 bases. The CDR3 is made up of 14 amino acids. Germline-derived CDR1 and CDR2 are MNHNS and SASEGT. Trimming took 7 bases from V and 9 from J; bases not matched to a gene: 11. The CDR3 protein is CASTGQGGKGPQHF. The DNA of the CDR3 is TGTGCCAGCACCGGACAGGGTGGAAAAGGGCCCCAGCATTTT.

CDR3 in DNA: TGCGCCAGCAGCTTGGGATTTGCGGGCTACTCCTACAATGAGCAGTTCTTC. This sequence encodes CASSLGFAGYSYNEQFF. The gene calls are TRBV5-1 and TRBJ2-1; possible D gene TRBD2, 5 bases. Between the trimmed V and J ends, which lost 0 bases and 0 bases, there was a span of 13 bases. The CDR3 has 17 amino acids. CDR1 is SGHRS, CDR2 YFSETQ, per germline.

The genes are TRBV30 and TRBJ2-7; no clear D gene. Trimming shortened V by 0 bases and J by 3 bases, and 6 bases separated the two germline ends. Looked up from germline, CDR1 is GTSNPN and CDR2 is SVGIG (reference sequence). The CDR3 sequence is 12 residues long. CDR3 bases: TGTGCCTGGAGTGTGACGATCTACGAGCAGTACTTC. Amino acid sequence: CAWSVTIYEQYF.

This rearrangement joins TRBV7-3 to TRBJ1-2, with 7 bases that match TRBD1. Per germline, CDR1 SGHTA and CDR2 FQGTGA. The CDR3 sequence is 13 residues long. V lost 5 bases and J lost 4; bases outside the gene matches: 4. The CDR3 DNA follows: TGTGCCAGCAGCCCCCGGGACAGCTATGGCTACACCTTC. Translation: CASSPRDSYGYTF.

The chain combines TRBV4-1 with TRBJ2-7; TRBD1 agrees at 8 bases. Germline V CDR1 and CDR2: MGHRA, YSYEKL. This CDR3 is built from 17 residues. The junction had 18 bases not matched to a gene; V was cut back by 7 bases and J by 4 bases. The CDR3 sequence: CASIPEGDRQGQYEQYF. The CDR3 nucleotides read TGCGCCAGCATCCCCGAGGGGGACAGGCAAGGTCAGTACGAGCAGTACTTC.

This clone was seen only once. The chain recombines TRBV25-1 with TRBJ1-4; 8 bases map to TRBD1. Unmatched junction bases numbered 7, after V lost 6 bases and J lost 7 bases. In germline, CDR1 is MGHDK, CDR2 SYGVNS. The length of the CDR3 is 14 residues. CDR3 in amino acids: CASRAGTGGEKLFF. CDR3 in DNA: TGTGCCAGCAGGGCCGGGACAGGCGGTGAAAAACTGTTTTTT.

The gene calls are TRBV5-1 and TRBJ1-5; 9 bases align to TRBD1. After removal of 7 bases from V and 2 bases from J, the junction contained 10 bases not matched to a gene. Germline V gene lookup returns CDR1 SGHRS and CDR2 YFSETQ. This CDR3 has 16 amino acids. The CDR3 coding sequence is TGCGCCAGCGTCATACAGGGGGCATCGGGCAATCAGCCCCAGCATTTT. Translating gives CASVIQGASGNQPQHF.